The rows below give T cell receptor beta chains drawn from one sample of a study of cytomegalovirus exposure and HLA in healthy donors. The table came from immunoSEQ multiplex PCR; TCRdb's copy has only in-frame clones and leaves some out. The table lists around 130,000 clones, around 78% of them singletons. The sample taken for sequencing was PBMCs. The source is a woman in her 50s in good health and CMV-seronegative. The CDR3 runs from the conserved cysteine through the conserved F or W.

TRBV15,CATSRDGGFEAFF
TRBV7-2,CASSLSRDYYGYTF
TRBV5-1,CASSQTSGGGGNEQFF
TRBV4-3,CASSRSEGLGGYPF
TRBV27,CASRPHEIAGVYEQYF
TRBV7-2,CASSLTNTGELFF
TRBV30,CAWRLVGGEAFF
TRBV5-1,CASSPILQANTEAFF
TRBV30,CAWSKLLAAQYNEQFF
TRBV7-9,CASSSGGLWDYGYTF
TRBV28,CASSLGAMGASGYTF
TRBV19,CASSIPGSNGYTF
TRBV20-1,CSVVGTQYF
TRBV27,CASRGQRPQETQYF
TRBV6-4,CASSAELNTGELFF
TRBV5-4,CATNRGHGDTEAFF
TRBV28,CASSKQGAGLGLEQFF
TRBV7-9,CASSLSSGSVGEQYF
TRBV5-4,CASSEHYRGPEAFF
TRBV28,CASTPGLLQETQYF
TRBV5-8,CASSLVRETQYF
TRBV5-6,CASSFTVGDYGYTF
TRBV6-5,CASSYSTSSKTQYF
TRBV7-6,CASSLGQSRRDEKLFF
TRBV9,CASGGEQFF
TRBV5-4,CASSRDSGYGYTF
TRBV7-3,CASSPRPRGTGELFF
TRBV6-5,CASSYMYGELFF
TRBV6-1,CASSDPGQGIHEQYF
TRBV9,CASSVAGYTEAFF
TRBV29-1,CSVEDAEETQYF
TRBV28,CASSRGGGELFF
TRBV4-1,CASSRGHQTSGELFF
TRBV7-8,CASSLRGQGSEQYF
TRBV7-2,CASSLGLAGVQGTGELFF
TRBV6-1,CASRTGGYGYPF
TRBV5-1,CASRTSNRGTGELFF
TRBV7-9,CASSSKLAVSTDTQYF
TRBV2,CASSSPGGLGNTIYF
TRBV10-3,CAIRDRGSTDTQYF
TRBV6-5,CASSYSGTGNPYEQYF
TRBV29-1,CSVEEARTGPLEAFF
TRBV6-1,CASSVRGQGTNEKLFF
TRBV5-1,CASTRSPDRVNTEAFF
TRBV7-7,CASSPDRDTGELFF
TRBV27,CASTPGGAFYGYTF
TRBV7-9,CASIGEDRGYTF
TRBV7-2,CASSTSGRGLHFTDTQYF
TRBV15,CATSRDSYTGELFF